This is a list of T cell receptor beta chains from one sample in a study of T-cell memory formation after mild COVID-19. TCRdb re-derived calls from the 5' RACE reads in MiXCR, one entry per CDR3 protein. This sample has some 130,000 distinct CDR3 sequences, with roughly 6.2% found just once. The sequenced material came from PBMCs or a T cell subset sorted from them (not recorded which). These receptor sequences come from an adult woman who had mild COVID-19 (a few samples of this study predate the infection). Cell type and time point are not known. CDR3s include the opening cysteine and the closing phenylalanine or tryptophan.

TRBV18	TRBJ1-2	CASSTSDGNYGYTF
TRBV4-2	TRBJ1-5	CASSQDSFLVAAGQHF
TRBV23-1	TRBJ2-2	CASSQSEVGQGLNTGELFF
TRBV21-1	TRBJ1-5	CASSKGGDGGGNQPQHF
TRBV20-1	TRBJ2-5	CSAAPGTSGQETQYF
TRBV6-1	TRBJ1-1	CASSQLGEVTEAFF
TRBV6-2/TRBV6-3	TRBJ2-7	CASWDRLSSYEQYF
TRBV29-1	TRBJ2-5	CSARMGETQYF
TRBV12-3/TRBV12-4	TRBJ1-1	CASSPNLGGWTEAFF
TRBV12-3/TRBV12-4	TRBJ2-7	CASSTWGGQSYEQYF
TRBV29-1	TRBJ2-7	CSVRDGTYEQYF
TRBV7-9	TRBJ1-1	CASSFEGLTEAFF
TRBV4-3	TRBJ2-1	CASSQGTSGSYNEQFF
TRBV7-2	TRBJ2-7	CASSLGGYEQHF
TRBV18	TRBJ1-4	CASSVDRNEKLFF
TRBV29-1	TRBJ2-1	CSVQGGEQFF
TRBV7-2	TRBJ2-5	CASSLGQASETQYF
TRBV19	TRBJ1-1	CASSIKGLSEAFF
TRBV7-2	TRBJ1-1	CASSLGTGPRIGAFF
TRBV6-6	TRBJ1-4	CASSSRDRPRNEKLFF
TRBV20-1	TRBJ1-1	CSARGTGWLNTEAFF
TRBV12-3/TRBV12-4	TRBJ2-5	CASTNVIGTQYF
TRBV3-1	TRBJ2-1	CASSPGGGLNEQFF
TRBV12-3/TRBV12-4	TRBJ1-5	CASSWGDSNQPQHF
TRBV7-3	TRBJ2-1	CASSPTGQAINNEQFF
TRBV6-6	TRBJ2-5	CASGRFETQYF
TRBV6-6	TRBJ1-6	CASSSPQGLGSPLHF
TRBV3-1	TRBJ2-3	CASSAVRYIADTQYF
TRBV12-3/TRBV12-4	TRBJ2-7	CASSFGKTYEQYF
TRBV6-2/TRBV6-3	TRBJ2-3	CASSPWTWTEVDTQYF
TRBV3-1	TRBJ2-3	CASKTDSGTDTQYF
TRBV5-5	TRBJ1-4	CASSLTVATNEKLFF
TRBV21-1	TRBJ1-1	CASSKMSTGGLGEAFF
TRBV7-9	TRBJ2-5	CASSHVVGSGGALETQYF
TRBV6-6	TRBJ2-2	CASTGPNTGELFF
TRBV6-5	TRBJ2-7	CASSYSRGRTSYEQYF
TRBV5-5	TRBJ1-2	CASTSQGRNAGYTF
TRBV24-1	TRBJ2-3	CATSEMTSGSTDTQYF
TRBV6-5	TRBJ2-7	CASSYLYEQYF
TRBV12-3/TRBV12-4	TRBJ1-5	CASRRGLVGNQPQHF
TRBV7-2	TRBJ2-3	CASSLATGNTQYF
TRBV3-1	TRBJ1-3	CASSQERRWDTIYF
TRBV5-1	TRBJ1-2	CASSWDRPNYGYTF
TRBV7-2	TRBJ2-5	CASSRWTWETQYF
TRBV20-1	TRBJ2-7	CSARDTGYEQYF
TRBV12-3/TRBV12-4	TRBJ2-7	CASSSRTNSYEQYF
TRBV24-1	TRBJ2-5	CATSDLKGMNGVETQYF
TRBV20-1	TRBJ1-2	CSVTTVGHGYTF
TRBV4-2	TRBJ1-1	CATRDAGRGTEAFF
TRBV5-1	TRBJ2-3	CASSRGLAGQAATDTQYF
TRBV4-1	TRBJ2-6	CASSQNRGPGANVLTF
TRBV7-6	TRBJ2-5	CASSLGGTGSRTRWTQYF
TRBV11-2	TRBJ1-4	CASRKGATNEKLFF
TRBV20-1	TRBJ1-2	CSARDPWGTPGDYGYTF
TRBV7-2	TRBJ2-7	CASSLGGAGGPPAYYEQYF
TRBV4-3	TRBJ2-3	CASSQDPITGTDTQYF
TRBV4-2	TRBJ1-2	CASSQDNRGSDYGYTF
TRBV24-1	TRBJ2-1	CATSDFNRGFYNEQFF
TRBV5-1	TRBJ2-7	CASSTTTYEQYF